The TCR beta chain under discussion was sequenced for a study of shared clonotypes between healthy human individuals (dated by TCRdb to 2018 to 2020). Some background on the complete study: Two women and three men aged 18 to 49 years were included in the cohort. Per donor, three plates each were used for CD4 naive and CD4 memory, two for CD8 naive, and one for CD8 memory. To estimate repertoire size and how much clonotypes are shared between individuals, the study performed deep sequencing of blood TCR repertoires from about five healthy adults. To increase sequencing depth and limit assay-specific biases, TCR repertoire library preparation and sequencing were carried out by different laboratories using diverse techniques. Between about 0.8 and 9 billion PBMCs per donor were obtained by leukapheresis.

What the research found in general, with its limitations: Estimated clonotype richness was generally larger for naive than for memory subsets. Pairwise subsampling led to the expectation that sequencing depth would affect the degree of clonotype sharing among donors. Sampling was restricted to blood, and TCR repertoires in tissue are likely to differ from TCR repertoires in blood. Even with the large sequencing depth, rarefaction of the sorted-subset datasets indicated that sequencing was incomplete. Across four donors, approximately 4.9% of naive CD4, more than 3% of naive CD8, under 2.5% of memory CD4, and 0.4% of memory CD8 clonotypes were shared. Clonotypes shared by all four sorted-subset donors showed higher generation probabilities than non-shared clonotypes. Because the study included only a small number of donors, the genetic and exposure-history diversity represented was limited.

The CDR3 has 16 amino acids, counting the end cysteine and phenylalanine. Only CDR3 DNA is held: 48 bases, read in frame from base 1. The germline V end is reduced by 2 bases and the J end by 9 bases; junction bases left unmatched: 8. CDR1 and CDR2 (SGHVS, FQNEAQ) derive from the germline V gene. Healthy HIV-negative adults with no recently reported acute infections or vaccinations were included as donors. Every donor was a Caucasian adult living in Nashville, Tennessee, USA. CD4+ T cells were enriched by magnetic negative selection; naive cells were then positively selected on CD45RA, and the negative fraction formed the memory subset. Blood was collected by leukapheresis, and PBMCs were isolated by Ficoll-Histopaque density gradient centrifugation and then cryopreserved in liquid nitrogen vapor phase. Analytical flow cytometry was used to check the purity and quantity of each magnetically sorted T cell population. Genomic DNA was isolated from every sorted fraction and measured by UV absorbance on a Nanodrop 2000c.

This clone was counted a single time. Its target antigen remains unknown. Base qualities are not recorded, but no much larger clone differs from it by a single base. Using the deep immunoSEQ assay, TCR CDR3 regions were amplified from genomic DNA by multiplex PCR. Extracted genomic DNA from each cell subset was distributed evenly across all wells of several immunoSEQ 96-well plates, and each plate was treated as a replicate. For sorted subsets, about 200 ng genomic DNA, equal to 30,000 to 35,000 T cell genomes, was loaded into each replicate PCR. Purified libraries were measured with a Qubit 3.0 fluorometer, size-checked on a Bioanalyzer 2100, and measured again with the KAPA Library Quantification kit. Each immunoSEQ 96-well plate was sequenced on its own single-read 150-cycle Illumina NextSeq 550 flow cell. The source study handled its data this way. Because the immunoSEQ output included only junctional sequences and no quality scores, the filtering could not be the same as the filtering used for full-length reads. Sequences were annotated with PyIR, a Python wrapper for IgBLAST v1.9, and V/J genes and CDR3 were assigned using IMGT germline references. Reads were filtered out if the reads had weak V/J assignments (E-value above 1e-6), no CDR3, stop codons, out-of-frame junctions, or ambiguous translated residues. V3J clonotypes were defined by identical inferred V gene, J gene, and CDR3 amino acid sequence. Percentage overlap between repertoires was calculated by dividing the number of shared unique clonotypes by the size of the smaller repertoire. RTK rarefaction, the Chao1 estimator, and Recon v2.1 estimates of unobserved clonotypes were used to assess repertoire richness. For all TCRbeta clonotypes obtained by the gDNA method from a handful of donors, generation probabilities were computed with OLGA. The immuneACCESS repertoire file appears here via TCRdb, limited to in-frame rearrangements. These files lack a portion of the clones; in checked studies, under half of the deficit traces to unresolved V genes, and the cause of the others is not known. V and J calls and clone size are those listed in that table; D and trimming were worked out from the DNA. For this sample the table gives about 2 million clones, of which 85% to 95% were detected only once. Together, the top ten hold 0.1% to 0.15% of the sample.

The receptor comes from a man between 18 and 29 years old in good health. The sequenced material came from naive CD4+ T cells sorted from blood. In the paper's terms, the cell subset or site label means: CD45RA+ positively selected. The chain couples TRBV7-8 to TRBJ1-6; 9 central bases correspond to TRBD1. Here the CDR3 is given as CASSLTRDRVASPLHF. The DNA reads TGTGCCAGCAGCTTAACGCGGGACAGGGTGGCTTCACCCCTCCACTTT.